These 19 T cell receptor beta chains were all obtained from the same sample, sequenced in a study of T cell repertoires in cytomegalovirus infection (dated by TCRdb to about 2019). These receptors have no identified antigens. Sequencing was carried out with an Illumina HiSeq 1500. Using fastp trimming at Q25 and MiXCR clonotype assembly, TCRdb reanalyzed the public sequencing data and kept in-frame beta chains. Entries that share a CDR3 protein sequence are merged under the most common genes and DNA. The sample table records hundreds of thousands of distinct CDR3 sequences; around a third of these occur just once. About 20% of the sample comes from the top ten. Reading the label with the study, this specimen's treatment or condition is: in vitro stimulation with specific CMV peptide epitopes to enrich CMV-specific T cells. Sequenced here: cultured PBMCs, sampled from culture after CMV antigen stimulation. The receptor set was obtained from a human donor in good health (CMV status not recorded). Some clones in this sample may be carry-over from other donors' samples.

The V and J genes are TRBV4-2 and TRBJ1-4; D is ambiguous. The CDR3 extends over 16 amino acids. V lost 1 base, J lost 0 bases, and 9 bases lay in between. In germline, CDR1 is LGHNA, CDR2 YNFKEQ. CDR3 loop: CASSQGQISTNEKLFF. CDR3 DNA: TGTGCCAGCAGCCAAGGGCAGATATCAACTAATGAAAAACTGTTTTTT.

This chain joins TRBV7-9 and TRBJ2-2, with TRBD1 as a possible D gene (6 bases). Germline assignment: CDR1 SEHNR and CDR2 FQNEAQ (reference sequence). The V and J ends lost 2 bases and 2 bases respectively, with 9 bases between them. This CDR3 is built from 15 residues. CDR3 loop: CASSLRDTNTGELFF. Written as DNA, the CDR3 is TGTGCCAGCAGCTTAAGGGACACTAACACCGGGGAGCTGTTTTTT.

The V gene is TRBV15, the J gene TRBJ2-1; D remains unclear. The CDR3 has 12 amino acids. V was shortened by 0 bases and J by 10 bases, with 7 bases between the two germline ends. The germline V gene encodes CDR1 LNHNV and CDR2 YYDKDF (reference sequence). The CDR3 DNA reads TGTGCCACCAGCAGAGAGGTCGGAGAGCAGTTCTTC. Translation gives CATSREVGEQFF. Full variable domain (rest looked up from reference TRBV15 and TRBJ2-1): DAMVIQNPRYQVTQFGKPVTLSCSQTLNHNVMYWYQQKSSQAPKLLFHYYDKDFNNEADTPDNFQSRRPNTSFCFLDIRSPGLGDTAMYLCATSREVGEQFFGPGTRLTVL.

This chain joins TRBV6-2 or TRBV6-3 and TRBJ2-1, with 10 bases aligning to TRBD2. Germline V gives CDR1 MNHEY, CDR2 SVGEGT. Trimming removed 6 bases from V and 5 bases from J; junction bases left unmatched: 10. The CDR3 runs to 16 residues. CDR3 DNA sequence: TGTGCCAGCAGGCAAGGACCAGCGGGAGGGGACAATGAGCAGTTCTTC. It encodes CASRQGPAGGDNEQFF.

The rearrangement joins TRBV2 to TRBJ2-3; D unclear. The V end lost 3 bases, the J end lost 0 bases, and 7 bases lay between the germline ends. CDR3 size: 14 residues. Germline V gene data show CDR1 as SNHLY and CDR2 as FYNNEI. CDR3 in amino acids: CASSDLRSTDTQYF. CDR3 DNA: TGTGCCAGCAGTGATCTGAGAAGCACAGATACGCAGTATTTT.

The chain uses TRBV4-2 and TRBJ2-7; D remains unclear. V was pared by 1 base and J by 6 bases, with 10 bases between. CDR1 is LGHNA and CDR2 is YNFKEQ in the germline V gene. This CDR3 region has 13 residues. CDR3 amino acids: CASSQGRGSEQYF. The CDR3 DNA reads as TGTGCCAGCAGCCAAGGCAGAGGATCCGAGCAGTACTTC.

The genes are TRBV4-1 and TRBJ2-7; 9 bases are shared with TRBD1. The CDR3 is made up of 17 amino acids. Germline V lookup: CDR1 MGHRA, CDR2 YSYEKL. The ends lost 1 base at V and 3 bases at J; junction bases unmatched: 10. CDR3 nucleotides: TGCGCCAGCAGCCAAGGTTTACAGGGGGCGCTTAACTACGAGCAGTACTTC. This codes for CASSQGLQGALNYEQYF.

The rearrangement uses TRBV12-3 or TRBV12-4 and TRBJ2-5; 9 positions agree with TRBD2. J was trimmed by 4 bases and V by 2 bases; bases with no gene match: 5. The CDR3 totals 15 residues. CDR3 in amino acids: CASSLFGGGGETQYF. Here the CDR3 DNA reads TGTGCCAGCAGTTTATTTGGCGGGGGGGGAGAGACCCAGTACTTC.

This clonotype turned up a few times. The chain combines TRBV7-6 with TRBJ2-3, with D possibly TRBD2 on 6 matching bases. CDR3 size: 16 residues. Per the germline V gene, CDR1 is SGHVS and CDR2 is FNYEAQ. The V end lost 1 base, the J end lost 2 bases, and 13 bases lay between the germline ends. The CDR3 nucleotides read TGTGCCAGCAGCTTAGATGCGGGGAGGCCCACAGATACGCAGTATTTT. Translating it yields CASSLDAGRPTDTQYF.

This clonotype was seen only a few times. This chain joins TRBV10-2 and TRBJ1-3, with D unclear. CDR1 is WSHSY, CDR2 SAAADI, per germline. Trimming took 9 bases from V and 0 from J, leaving 12 bases between them. The CDR3 consists of 14 residues. The DNA for the CDR3 is TGCGCCAGTACGATAGGCCTCTCTGGAAACACCATATATTTT. It is translated as CASTIGLSGNTIYF.

The V and J genes are TRBV11-3 and TRBJ2-5, with 11 bases lining up with TRBD2. Trimming removed 1 base from V and 0 bases from J; junction bases left unmatched: 1. Germline assignment: CDR1 SGHNT and CDR2 YENEEA. The CDR3 sequence is 16 residues long. The CDR3 nucleotides are TGTGCCAGCAGCTTAGGGGGACTAGCGGACCAAGAGACCCAGTACTTC. The encoded protein is CASSLGGLADQETQYF.

Here the CDR3 DNA reads TGTGCCAGCAGTCGAGCGGGAGCTAGCAATGAGCAGTTCTTC. Its translation: CASSRAGASNEQFF. The rearrangement uses TRBV6-2 or TRBV6-3 and TRBJ2-1; TRBD2 aligns across 8 bases. The CDR3 is made up of 14 amino acids. V gave up 5 bases and J gave up 6 bases; unmatched junction bases: 6. Germline-derived CDR1 and CDR2 are MNHEY and SVGEGT.

The chain has TRBV10-3 and TRBJ1-4; D unresolved. Germline CDR1 reads ENHRY; CDR2 reads SYGVKD. V shed 4 bases and J shed 7 bases, with 13 bases lying between them. The CDR3 loop spans 14 amino acids. This CDR3 reads CAISGGRDGEKLFF. CDR3 coding DNA: TGTGCCATCAGTGGTGGGCGAGACGGTGAAAAACTGTTTTTT.

V usage is TRBV19 and J usage is TRBJ1-3; D call uncertain. The ends were cut back, 9 bases at V and 0 bases at J, with 9 bases in the middle. Germline values: CDR1 LNHDA, CDR2 SQIVND (reference sequence). The CDR3 contains 13 residues. The CDR3 sequence: CASRTYSGNTIYF. Written as DNA, the CDR3 is TGTGCCAGCCGTACCTACTCTGGAAACACCATATATTTT.

CDR3 nucleotides: TGTGCCAGCAGCTTAGCTACTAGCGGGAAGGCCATGACCTACGAGCAGTACTTC. Translated: CASSLATSGKAMTYEQYF. This chain uses TRBV7-2 with TRBJ2-7; 10 positions agree with TRBD2. V was pared by 0 bases and J by 2 bases, with 10 bases of the junction left unmatched. Germline V gives CDR1 SGHTA, CDR2 FQGNSA. There are 18 residues in the CDR3. The entire variable domain, with the rest obtained from reference TRBV7-2 and TRBJ2-7, is as follows: GAGVSQSPSNKVTEKGKDVELRCDPISGHTALYWYRQSLGQGLEFLIYFQGNSAPDKSGLPSDRFSAERTGGSVSTLTIQRTQQEDSAVYLCASSLATSGKAMTYEQYFGPGTRLTVT.

The gene calls are TRBV6-6 and TRBJ2-2; 13 nucleotides align to TRBD2. This CDR3 contains 15 residues. Germline V gene lookup returns CDR1 MNHNY and CDR2 SVGAGI (reference sequence). J was trimmed by 6 bases and V by 6 bases; bases with no gene match: 4. The CDR3 DNA is TGTGCCAGCAGCGGACTAGCGGGAGAACCCGGGGAGCTGTTTTTT. It yields the protein CASSGLAGEPGELFF.

This clonotype was counted between two and nine times. This chain connects TRBV6-5 to TRBJ2-1, with a weak D call TRBD1 (6 bases). Trimming pared 7 bases from V and 0 bases from J, leaving 25 bases between. The CDR3 extends over 19 amino acids. Germline V gene data show CDR1 as MNHEY and CDR2 as SVGAGI. CDR3 amino acids: CASTLWTVSTWASYNEQFF. The CDR3 nucleotides read TGTGCCAGCACCCTATGGACAGTTTCCACCTGGGCCTCCTACAATGAGCAGTTCTTC.

The V call is TRBV7-2, the J call TRBJ2-5; D may correspond to TRBD1 or TRBD2 (6 bases each). With 2 bases removed from V and 4 bases from J, the gap between germline ends came to 14 bases. The CDR3 length is 15 residues. CDR1 and CDR2 (germline): SGHTA, FQGNSA. CDR3 coding DNA: TGTGCCAGCAGCTTACCTACGGGGGCAGGAGAGACCCAGTACTTC. Amino acid sequence: CASSLPTGAGETQYF.

There are a few counts of this clonotype. The J gene is TRBJ1-1, the V gene TRBV4-1; D is undetermined. CDR1 and CDR2 from the germline V gene are MGHRA and YSYEKL. This CDR3 has 17 amino acids. V lost 4 bases and J lost 3, with 21 bases in between. The CDR3 reads CASSPNLRSEGDTEAFF. DNA for the CDR3: TGCGCCAGCAGCCCCAACCTCAGGAGTGAGGGAGACACTGAAGCTTTCTTT.